One sample yielded the 30 T cell receptor beta chains listed below, sequenced in a study of beta chain features in type 1 diabetes. Findings and limits, study-wide: TCRB CDR3 length was moderately but significantly reduced in all four CD4+ subsets of Type 1 diabetes patients.

As every portion of the isolated RNA was reverse transcribed, the sequencing read expressed TCRB transcripts. Produced via immunoSEQ multiplex PCR; TCRdb's table is partial and in-frame only. The profile covers 500,000 to 800,000 clones, with roughly 12% appearing a single time and more than 0.095% taken by the ten largest. These TCRs' antigens remain unknown. Input material: naive CD4+ T cells from blood. Source of these receptors: a man aged 25-40 years with type 1 diabetes.

The CDR3 DNA reads TGTGCCTGGAGTTCGGGGGGGCGATCCTACAATGAGCAGTTCTTC. Residues: CAWSSGGRSYNEQFF. This chain uses TRBV30 with TRBJ2-1; 8 bases are shared with TRBD2. Germline V gene sequence: CDR1 GTSNPN, CDR2 SVGIG (reference sequence). The CDR3 covers 15 residues. V shed 2 bases, J shed 1 base, and the junction held 4 bases outside the gene matches.

The chain is built from TRBV19 and TRBJ1-1; possibly TRBD1 for D (5 bases). Germline V gives CDR1 LNHDA, CDR2 SQIVND (reference sequence). V shed 9 bases and J shed 1 base, with 12 bases lying between them. CDR3 length: 13 residues. CDR3 loop: CASVGTANTEAFF. The CDR3, as DNA: TGTGCCAGCGTCGGGACGGCGAACACTGAAGCTTTCTTT. Together with reference TRBV19 and TRBJ1-1, the CDR3 gives the full variable domain: DGGITQSPKYLFRKEGQNVTLSCEQNLNHDAMYWYRQDPGQGLRLIYYSQIVNDFQKGDIAEGYSVSREKKESFPLTVTSAQKNPTAFYLCASVGTANTEAFFGQGTRLTVV.

This clone was recorded a few times. The chain employs TRBV4-2 and TRBJ2-7, with a possible D match to TRBD1 (5 bases). The V end was cut by 3 bases, the J end by 7 bases, with 10 bases between. The CDR3 has 12 residues. Germline V CDR1 and CDR2: LGHNA, YNFKEQ. CDR3 DNA sequence: TGTGCCAGCAGCCAGGGGCGAGGAGAGCAGTACTTC. Its protein is CASSQGRGEQYF.

At least ten counts were recorded for this clone. The chain employs TRBV2 and TRBJ1-5; 8 bases agree with TRBD1. V lost 5 bases and J lost 5; bases outside the gene matches: 14. This CDR3 comprises 17 residues. Per germline, CDR1 SNHLY and CDR2 FYNNEI. CDR3 amino acids: CASSKGYRGFVYQPQHF. The CDR3 region has the DNA TGTGCCAGCAGTAAAGGGTACAGGGGGTTCGTTTATCAGCCCCAGCATTTT.

As concerns this clone: The identical CDR3 is also encoded by other nucleotide sequences in the sample. The chain couples TRBV29-1 to TRBJ1-5; D is ambiguous. Germline V lookup: CDR1 SQVTM, CDR2 ANQGSEA. The CDR3 contains 12 residues. V was clipped by 6 bases and J by 4 bases, with 10 bases between them. The CDR3 reads CSVVEGNQPQHF. The CDR3 DNA reads as TGCAGCGTGGTGGAGGGAAATCAGCCCCAGCATTTT.

The chain recombines TRBV6-6 with TRBJ2-7; no firm D call. Germline V gene lookup returns CDR1 MNHNY and CDR2 SVGAGI (reference sequence). This CDR3 has 12 residues. V lost 6 bases, J lost 3 bases, and 9 bases lay in between. CDR3 nucleotides: TGTGCCAGCAGAGGACCGAGCTACGAGCAGTACTTC. This translates into CASRGPSYEQYF.

This clone appeared a few times. The same CDR3 also results from other DNA sequences found in this sample. This chain uses TRBV5-1 with TRBJ2-3; no definite D call. The germline CDR1 and CDR2 sequences are SGHRS and YFSETQ. The CDR3 consists of 15 residues. The V and J ends lost 1 base and 2 bases respectively, with 11 bases between them. The CDR3 coding sequence is TGCGCCAGCAGCTTGCGAGGCAGTTCCACAGATACGCAGTATTTT. Translation gives CASSLRGSSTDTQYF.

This rearrangement joins TRBV5-1 to TRBJ1-5; the D is unclear. CDR1 and CDR2 (germline): SGHRS, YFSETQ. Trimming shortened V by 4 bases and J by 6 bases, and 14 bases separated the two germline ends. The CDR3 is 14 amino acids. As DNA, the CDR3 is TGCGCCAGCAGCCCAAATCCGGTGGCTCAGCCCCAGCATTTT. Its protein is CASSPNPVAQPQHF.

Only a few counts were recorded for this clone. This chain links TRBV4-3 with TRBJ2-1; D gene uncertain. CDR1 LGHNA and CDR2 YSLEER come from the germline V gene. V was cut by 2 bases and J by 0 bases, with 17 bases left in between. This CDR3 spans 18 amino acids. Here the CDR3 reads CASSQLLIIRSSYNEQFF. CDR3 bases: TGCGCCAGCAGCCAACTTTTGATCATCCGGAGCTCCTACAATGAGCAGTTCTTC.

This clone was seen a few times. The chain links TRBV14 to TRBJ1-3, with D possibly matching TRBD1 (5 bases). The V end was cut by 4 bases, the J end by 3 bases, with 10 bases between. The CDR3 runs 14 residues. CDR1 and CDR2 (germline): SGHDN, FVKESK. The CDR3 spells CASSPGLGGNTIYF. CDR3 DNA sequence: TGTGCCAGCAGCCCGGGACTGGGTGGAAACACCATATATTTT.

CDR3 in amino acids: CASSLEAGASADTQYF. The CDR3 coding sequence is TGTGCCAGCAGCTTGGAGGCAGGGGCCTCGGCAGATACGCAGTATTTT. This rearrangement joins TRBV5-4 to TRBJ2-3; TRBD1 might be the D (6 bases). Germline CDR1 SGHNT, CDR2 YYREEE (reference sequence). Trimming stripped 0 bases from V and 4 bases from J, with 15 bases between. This CDR3 spans 16 amino acids.

The chain combines TRBV19 with TRBJ1-2; 8 nucleotides match TRBD1. CDR1 and CDR2 from the germline V gene are LNHDA and SQIVND (reference sequence). V shed 4 bases and J 3 bases; nucleotides not matched to a gene: 4. The CDR3 contains 14 residues. This chain's CDR3 is CASSTPGGDYGYTF. The CDR3 bases are TGTGCCAGTAGTACCCCAGGGGGCGACTATGGCTACACCTTC.

The chain couples TRBV27 to TRBJ1-1; D might be TRBD1 (5 bases). The CDR3 covers 14 residues. V was cut by 6 bases and J by 4 bases, with 15 bases left in between. CDR1 MNHEY and CDR2 SMNVEV come from the germline V gene (reference sequence). DNA for the CDR3: TGTGCCAGCAGCCTCAACGTCGGGGGCACTGAAGCTTTCTTT. Translation gives CASSLNVGGTEAFF.

This chain connects TRBV9 to TRBJ1-1, with D unclear. Between the trimmed V and J ends, which lost 0 bases and 0 bases, there was a span of 12 bases. Germline lookup yields CDR1 SGDLS and CDR2 YYNGEE. CDR3 length: 16 amino acids. CDR3 DNA sequence: TGTGCCAGCAGCGTAGATGAGCAGAGGGTGAACACTGAAGCTTTCTTT. Translating it yields CASSVDEQRVNTEAFF. Full variable domain (outside the CDR3, taken from reference TRBV9 and TRBJ1-1): DSGVTQTPKHLITATGQRVTLRCSPRSGDLSVYWYQQSLDQGLQFLIQYYNGEERAKGNILERFSAQQFPDLHSELNLSSLELGDSALYFCASSVDEQRVNTEAFFGQGTRLTVV.

This rearrangement joins TRBV25-1 to TRBJ1-4, with a possible D match to TRBD1 (6 bases). The CDR3 is 13 residues long. Deletions cut 6 bases from V and 4 bases from J, with 9 bases between. Germline lookup yields CDR1 MGHDK and CDR2 SYGVNS. This CDR3 reads CASRGTNNEKLFF. In nucleotides, the CDR3 is TGTGCCAGCAGAGGGACAAATAATGAAAAACTGTTTTTT.

This clone was detected only a few times. The rearrangement joins TRBV5-1 to TRBJ1-5; maybe TRBD1 (6 bases). The CDR3 length is 15 residues. Germline values: CDR1 SGHRS, CDR2 YFSETQ. V was clipped by 0 bases and J by 7 bases, with 14 bases between them. The CDR3 loop reads CASSLEGGLEQPQHF. The CDR3 DNA reads as TGCGCCAGCAGCTTGGAAGGGGGGCTGGAGCAGCCCCAGCATTTT.

The chain employs TRBV5-4 and TRBJ1-2, with a weak D call TRBD1 (5 bases). Trimming pared 1 base from V and 4 bases from J, leaving 8 bases between. This CDR3 region has 13 residues. Germline V lookup: CDR1 SGHNT, CDR2 YYREEE (reference sequence). The CDR3 sequence: CASSLSGPYGYTF. As DNA, the CDR3 is TGTGCCAGCAGCTTGTCAGGGCCCTATGGCTACACCTTC. The complete variable domain, with remaining parts taken from reference TRBV5-4 and TRBJ1-2, reads ETGVTQSPTHLIKTRGQQVTLRCSSQSGHNTVSWYQQALGQGPQFIFQYYREEENGRGNFPPRFSGLQFPNYSSELNVNALELDDSALYLCASSLSGPYGYTFGSGTRLTVV.

In regard to this clone: In the same sample, other DNA sequences code for this CDR3. The gene calls are TRBV10-3 and TRBJ2-1; the match to TRBD2 covers 7 bases. Germline V CDR1 and CDR2: ENHRY, SYGVKD. The ends lost 4 bases at V and 6 bases at J; junction bases unmatched: 0. This CDR3 comprises 12 residues. The DNA of the CDR3 is TGTGCCATCAGTGGGACTAGCAATGAGCAGTTCTTC. This codes for CAISGTSNEQFF.

There are a few counts of this clone. The chain employs TRBV4-3 and TRBJ2-2; 9 bases are shared with TRBD1. The CDR3 sequence is 15 residues long. V gave up 3 bases and J gave up 6 bases; unmatched junction bases: 5. Germline V gene sequence: CDR1 LGHNA, CDR2 YSLEER. The CDR3 region is CASSQGQGVAGELFF. DNA for the CDR3: TGCGCCAGCAGCCAGGGACAGGGCGTCGCCGGGGAGCTGTTTTTT.

This clone was counted between two and nine times. The chain recombines TRBV13 with TRBJ2-7, with 10 bases fitting TRBD1. The germline CDR1 and CDR2 sequences are PRHDT and FYEKMQ (reference sequence). The CDR3 covers 15 residues. After removal of 5 bases from V and 6 bases from J, the junction contained 10 bases not matched to a gene. CDR3 nucleotides: TGTGCCAGCAGCGTGACCGGACAGGGGGTCAGCGAGCAGTACTTC. Translation gives CASSVTGQGVSEQYF.

There are a few counts of this clone. J is TRBJ2-7 and V is TRBV30, with 8 bases identical to TRBD1. The CDR3 covers 14 residues. Trimming at V came to 4 bases and at J to 5 bases, leaving 10 bases not matched to a gene. Looked up from germline, CDR1 is GTSNPN and CDR2 is SVGIG (reference sequence). CDR3 amino acids: CAWNLNRGAHEQYF. CDR3 DNA sequence: TGTGCCTGGAATCTAAACAGGGGGGCCCACGAGCAGTACTTC.

Only a few counts were recorded for this clone. The chain links TRBV6-6 to TRBJ2-7; TRBD1 aligns across 10 bases. The germline gives CDR1 MNHNY, CDR2 SVGAGI (reference sequence). V lost 6 bases, J lost 2 bases, and 4 bases stayed unmatched. The CDR3 extends over 14 amino acids. Written as DNA, the CDR3 is TGTGCCAGCAGCTCCGGACAGGGGGCCTACGAGCAGTACTTC. It is translated as CASSSGQGAYEQYF.

In this sample, this clone turned up a few times. The rearrangement joins TRBV4-3 to TRBJ2-1, with 7 bases matching TRBD2. There are 17 residues in the CDR3. Germline loops: CDR1 LGHNA, CDR2 YSLEER. Germline trimming cut 3 bases from V and 0 bases from J; bases unmatched to any gene: 8. CDR3: CASSQRAGPSSYNEQFF. The CDR3 nucleotides are TGCGCCAGCAGCCAGAGAGCGGGGCCGAGCTCCTACAATGAGCAGTTCTTC.

The chain joins TRBV5-1 to TRBJ2-1, with D possibly matching TRBD2 (5 bases). Germline lookup yields CDR1 SGHRS and CDR2 YFSETQ. Trimming pared 5 bases from V and 6 bases from J, leaving 15 bases between. This CDR3 is built from 14 residues. In nucleotides, the CDR3 is TGCGCCAGCAGACCCGCGACTATCAGCAATGAGCAGTTCTTC. This encodes CASRPATISNEQFF.

This clone was found once. CDR3 sequence reads: CASSLGATNYGYTF. CDR3 DNA sequence: TGTGCCAGCAGCTTAGGAGCGACTAACTATGGCTACACCTTC. This chain connects TRBV11-2 to TRBJ1-2; no clear D. Trimming stripped 1 base from V and 0 bases from J, with 6 bases between. The CDR3 has 14 residues. Germline-derived CDR1 and CDR2 are SGHAT and FQNNGV.

The genes are TRBV14 and TRBJ2-7, with D perhaps being TRBD1 or TRBD2 (5 bases each). CDR3 length: 13 residues. V was cut by 4 bases and J by 2 bases, with 9 bases left in between. The germline V gene has CDR1 SGHDN and CDR2 FVKESK. This CDR3 is CASSRGTTYEQYF. As DNA, the CDR3 is TGTGCCAGCAGCCGAGGGACCACCTACGAGCAGTACTTC.

The genes are TRBV5-4 and TRBJ2-3; D not resolved. Deletions cut 3 bases from V and 5 bases from J, with 16 bases between. This CDR3 contains 15 residues. Germline V gene sequence: CDR1 SGHNT, CDR2 YYREEE (reference sequence). DNA for the CDR3: TGTGCCAGCAGCTCCAGTGGGCAGTCCAGAGATACGCAGTATTTT. Protein: CASSSSGQSRDTQYF.

Only a few counts were recorded for this clone. This chain links TRBV30 with TRBJ1-3; unclear D gene. From germline, CDR1 is GTSNPN and CDR2 SVGIG (reference sequence). The CDR3 is 17 residues long. V lost 1 base and J 0 bases, leaving 16 bases between the germline ends. The CDR3 region is CAWSAPPRVYSGNTIYF. DNA for the CDR3: TGTGCCTGGAGTGCACCCCCCCGGGTCTACTCTGGAAACACCATATATTTT.

This chain uses TRBV30 with TRBJ1-2; 7 nucleotides match TRBD1. Germline loops: CDR1 GTSNPN, CDR2 SVGIG (reference sequence). This CDR3 region has 15 residues. Trimming at V came to 0 bases and at J to 4 bases, leaving 8 bases not matched to a gene. The CDR3 loop is CAWSVRLRTGYGYTF. The CDR3, as DNA: TGTGCCTGGAGTGTACGGCTGAGGACAGGCTATGGCTACACCTTC. The variable domain in full, completed from reference TRBV30 and TRBJ1-2, reads SQTIHQWPATLVQPVGSPLSLECTVEGTSNPNLYWYRQAAGRGLQLLFYSVGIGQISSEVPQNLSASRPQDRQFILSSKKLLLSDSGFYLCAWSVRLRTGYGYTFGSGTRLTVV.

V is TRBV7-3 and J is TRBJ2-1, with 7 nucleotides matching TRBD2. Germline CDR1 reads SGHTA; CDR2 reads FQGTGA. V dropped 5 bases and J dropped 6; count of bases not matched to a gene: 10. The CDR3 has 15 residues. Here the CDR3 DNA reads TGTGCCAGCAGCCTTAAGGAAGCGGGGTTCAATGAGCAGTTCTTC. This encodes CASSLKEAGFNEQFF.